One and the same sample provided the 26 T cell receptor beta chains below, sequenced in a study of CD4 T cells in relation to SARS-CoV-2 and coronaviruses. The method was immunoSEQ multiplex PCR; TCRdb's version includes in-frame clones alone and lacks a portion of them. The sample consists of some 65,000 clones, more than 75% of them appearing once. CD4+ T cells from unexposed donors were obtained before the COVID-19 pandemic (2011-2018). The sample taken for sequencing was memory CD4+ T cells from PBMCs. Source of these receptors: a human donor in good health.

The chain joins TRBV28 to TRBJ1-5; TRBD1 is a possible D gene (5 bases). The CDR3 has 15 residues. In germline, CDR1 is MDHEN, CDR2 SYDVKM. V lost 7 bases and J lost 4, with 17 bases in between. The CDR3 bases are TGTGCCAGCAACACCCACCGGGGGTTTAATCAGCCCCAGCATTTT. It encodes CASNTHRGFNQPQHF.

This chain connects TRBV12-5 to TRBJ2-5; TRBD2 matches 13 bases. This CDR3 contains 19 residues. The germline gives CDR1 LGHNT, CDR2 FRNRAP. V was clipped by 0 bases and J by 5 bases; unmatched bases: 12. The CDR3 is CASGLVAPSTSGRMETQYF. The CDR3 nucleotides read TGTGCTAGTGGTTTGGTTGCTCCCTCGACTAGCGGGAGGATGGAGACCCAGTACTTC.

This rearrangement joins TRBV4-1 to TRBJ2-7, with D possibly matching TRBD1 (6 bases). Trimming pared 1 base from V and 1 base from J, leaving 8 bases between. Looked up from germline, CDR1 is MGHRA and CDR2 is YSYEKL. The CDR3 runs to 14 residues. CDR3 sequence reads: CASSQADSSYEQYF. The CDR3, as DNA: TGCGCCAGCAGCCAAGCGGACAGTTCCTACGAGCAGTACTTC.

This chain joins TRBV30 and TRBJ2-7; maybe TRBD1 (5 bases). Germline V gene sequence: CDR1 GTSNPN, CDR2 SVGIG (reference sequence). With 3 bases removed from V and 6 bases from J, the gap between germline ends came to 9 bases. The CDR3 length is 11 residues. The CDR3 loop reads CAWRGASEQYF. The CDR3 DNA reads TGTGCCTGGAGAGGGGCTAGCGAGCAGTACTTC.

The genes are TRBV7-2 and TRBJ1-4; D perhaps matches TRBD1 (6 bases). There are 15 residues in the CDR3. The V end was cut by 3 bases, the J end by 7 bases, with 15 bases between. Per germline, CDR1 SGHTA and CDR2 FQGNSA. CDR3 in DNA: TGTGCCAGCAGCTTCCATTGGGGGCTGGGTGAAAAACTGTTTTTT. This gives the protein CASSFHWGLGEKLFF. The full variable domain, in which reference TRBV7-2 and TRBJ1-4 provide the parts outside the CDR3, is GAGVSQSPSNKVTEKGKDVELRCDPISGHTALYWYRQSLGQGLEFLIYFQGNSAPDKSGLPSDRFSAERTGGSVSTLTIQRTQQEDSAVYLCASSFHWGLGEKLFFGSGTQLSVL.

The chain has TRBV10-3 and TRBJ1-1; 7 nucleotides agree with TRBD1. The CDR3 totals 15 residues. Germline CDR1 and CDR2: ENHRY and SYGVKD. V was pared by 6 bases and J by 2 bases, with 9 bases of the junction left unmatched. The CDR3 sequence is CAIRTNRGLNTEAFF. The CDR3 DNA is TGTGCCATCAGGACGAACAGGGGACTAAACACTGAAGCTTTCTTT.

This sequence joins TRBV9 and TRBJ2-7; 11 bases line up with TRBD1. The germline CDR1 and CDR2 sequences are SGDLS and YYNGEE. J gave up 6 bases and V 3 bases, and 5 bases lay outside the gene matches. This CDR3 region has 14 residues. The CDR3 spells CASSAGTGGREQYF. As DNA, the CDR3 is TGTGCCAGCAGCGCCGGGACAGGGGGTCGCGAGCAGTACTTC. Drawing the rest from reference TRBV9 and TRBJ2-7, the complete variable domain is DSGVTQTPKHLITATGQRVTLRCSPRSGDLSVYWYQQSLDQGLQFLIQYYNGEERAKGNILERFSAQQFPDLHSELNLSSLELGDSALYFCASSAGTGGREQYFGPGTRLTVT.

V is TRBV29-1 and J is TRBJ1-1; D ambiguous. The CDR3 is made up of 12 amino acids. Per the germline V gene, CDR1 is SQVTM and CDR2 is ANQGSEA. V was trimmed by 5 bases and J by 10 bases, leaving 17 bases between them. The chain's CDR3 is CSVSEGDSAAFF. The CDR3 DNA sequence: TGCAGCGTTAGCGAGGGCGATAGCGCAGCTTTCTTT.

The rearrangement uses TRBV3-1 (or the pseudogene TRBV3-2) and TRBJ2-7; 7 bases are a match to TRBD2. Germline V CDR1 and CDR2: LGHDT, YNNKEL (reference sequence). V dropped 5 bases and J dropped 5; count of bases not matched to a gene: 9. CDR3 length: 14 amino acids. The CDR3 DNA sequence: TGTGCCAGCAGCAGGACTAGTTACGGCGACGAGCAGTACTTC. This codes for CASSRTSYGDEQYF.

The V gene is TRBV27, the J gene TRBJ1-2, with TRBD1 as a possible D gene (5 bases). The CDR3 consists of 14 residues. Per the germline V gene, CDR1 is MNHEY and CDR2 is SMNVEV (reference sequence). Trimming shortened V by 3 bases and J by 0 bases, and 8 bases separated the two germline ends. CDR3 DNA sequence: TGTGCCAGCAGTTTCAGGGCCGCTAACTATGGCTACACCTTC. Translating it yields CASSFRAANYGYTF.

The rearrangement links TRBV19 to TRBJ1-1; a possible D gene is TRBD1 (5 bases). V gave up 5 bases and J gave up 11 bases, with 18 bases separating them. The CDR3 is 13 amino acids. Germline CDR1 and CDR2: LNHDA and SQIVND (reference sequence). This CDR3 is CASSPHGGSQAFF. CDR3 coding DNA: TGTGCCAGTAGTCCGCATGGGGGGTCCCAGGCTTTCTTT.

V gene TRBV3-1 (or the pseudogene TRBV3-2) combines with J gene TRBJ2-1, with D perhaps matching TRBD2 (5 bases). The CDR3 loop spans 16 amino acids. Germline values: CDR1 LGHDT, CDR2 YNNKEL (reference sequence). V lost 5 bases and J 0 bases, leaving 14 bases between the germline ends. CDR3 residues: CASSDPGGSSYNEQFF. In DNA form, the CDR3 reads TGTGCCAGCAGCGACCCCGGTGGGAGCTCCTACAATGAGCAGTTCTTC.

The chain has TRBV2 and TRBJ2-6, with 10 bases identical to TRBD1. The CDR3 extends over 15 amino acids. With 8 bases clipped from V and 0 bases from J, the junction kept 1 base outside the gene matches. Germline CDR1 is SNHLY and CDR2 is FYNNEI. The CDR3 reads CASRTGGSGANVLTF. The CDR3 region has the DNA TGTGCCAGCCGGACAGGGGGCTCTGGGGCCAACGTCCTGACTTTC.

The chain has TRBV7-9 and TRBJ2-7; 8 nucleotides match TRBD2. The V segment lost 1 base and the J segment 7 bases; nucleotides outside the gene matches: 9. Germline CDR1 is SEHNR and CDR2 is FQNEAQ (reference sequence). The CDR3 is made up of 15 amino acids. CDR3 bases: TGTGCCAGCAGCTTAGGAGGGGCCCAGCGGGGGGAGCAGTACTTC. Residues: CASSLGGAQRGEQYF.

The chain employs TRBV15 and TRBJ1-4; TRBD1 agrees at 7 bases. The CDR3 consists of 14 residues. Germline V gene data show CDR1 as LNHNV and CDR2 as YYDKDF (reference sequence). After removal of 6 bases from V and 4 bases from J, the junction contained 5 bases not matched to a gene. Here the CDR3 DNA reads TGTGCCACCAGGTACGGGACAGATAATGAAAAACTGTTTTTT. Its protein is CATRYGTDNEKLFF.

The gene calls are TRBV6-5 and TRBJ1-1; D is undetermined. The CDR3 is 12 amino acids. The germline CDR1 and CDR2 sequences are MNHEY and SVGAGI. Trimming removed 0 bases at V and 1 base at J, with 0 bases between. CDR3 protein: CASSYSNTEAFF. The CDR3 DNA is TGTGCCAGCAGTTACTCGAACACTGAAGCTTTCTTT.

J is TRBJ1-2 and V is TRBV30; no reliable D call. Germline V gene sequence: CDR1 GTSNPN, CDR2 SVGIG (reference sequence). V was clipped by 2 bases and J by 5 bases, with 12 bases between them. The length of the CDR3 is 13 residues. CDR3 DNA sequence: TGTGCCTGGAGTCCCGAGGACGGTTATGGCTACACCTTC. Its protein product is CAWSPEDGYGYTF.

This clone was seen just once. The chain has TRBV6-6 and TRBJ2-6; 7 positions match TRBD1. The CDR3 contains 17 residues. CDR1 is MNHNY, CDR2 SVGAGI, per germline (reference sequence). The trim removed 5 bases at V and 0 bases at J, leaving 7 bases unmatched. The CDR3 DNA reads TGTGCCAGCAGTCCACGGACAGGTTCCTCTGGGGCCAACGTCCTGACTTTC. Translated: CASSPRTGSSGANVLTF.

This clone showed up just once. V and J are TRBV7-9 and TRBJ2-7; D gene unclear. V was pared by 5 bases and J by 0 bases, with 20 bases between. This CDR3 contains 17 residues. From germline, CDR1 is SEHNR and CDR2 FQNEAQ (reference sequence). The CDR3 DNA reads TGTGCCAGCAGCCTACCCGGTGGGCCACTAAGCTCCTACGAGCAGTACTTC. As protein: CASSLPGGPLSSYEQYF.

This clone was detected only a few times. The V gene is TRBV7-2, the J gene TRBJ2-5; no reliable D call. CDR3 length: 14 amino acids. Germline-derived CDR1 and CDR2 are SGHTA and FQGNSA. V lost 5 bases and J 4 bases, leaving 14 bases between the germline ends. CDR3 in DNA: TGTGCCAGCAGCCCCCGGGCCGGTATAGAGACCCAGTACTTC. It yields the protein CASSPRAGIETQYF.

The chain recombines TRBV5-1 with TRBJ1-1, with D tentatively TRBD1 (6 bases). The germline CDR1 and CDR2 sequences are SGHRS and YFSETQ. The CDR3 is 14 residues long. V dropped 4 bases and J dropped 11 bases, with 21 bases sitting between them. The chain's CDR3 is CASSPGRGEPFAFF. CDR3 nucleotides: TGCGCCAGCAGCCCGGGCAGGGGTGAGCCGTTTGCTTTCTTT.

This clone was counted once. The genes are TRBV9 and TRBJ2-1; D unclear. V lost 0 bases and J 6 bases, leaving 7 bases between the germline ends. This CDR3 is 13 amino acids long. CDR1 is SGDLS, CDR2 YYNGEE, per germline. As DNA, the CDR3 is TGTGCCAGCAGCGTAGCATCGTCCAATGAGCAGTTCTTC. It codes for CASSVASSNEQFF.

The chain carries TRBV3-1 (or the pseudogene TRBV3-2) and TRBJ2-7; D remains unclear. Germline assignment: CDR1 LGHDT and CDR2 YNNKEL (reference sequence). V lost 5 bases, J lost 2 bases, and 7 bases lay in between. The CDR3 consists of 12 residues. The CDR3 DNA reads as TGTGCCAGCAGCAGGAACACCTACGAGCAGTACTTC. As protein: CASSRNTYEQYF.

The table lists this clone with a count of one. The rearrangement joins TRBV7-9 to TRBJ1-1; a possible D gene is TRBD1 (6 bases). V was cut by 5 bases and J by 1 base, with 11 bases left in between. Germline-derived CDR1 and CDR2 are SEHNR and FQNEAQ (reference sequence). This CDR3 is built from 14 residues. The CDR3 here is CASSRGPENTEAFF. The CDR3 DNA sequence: TGTGCCAGCAGCCGGGGGCCGGAGAACACTGAAGCTTTCTTT.

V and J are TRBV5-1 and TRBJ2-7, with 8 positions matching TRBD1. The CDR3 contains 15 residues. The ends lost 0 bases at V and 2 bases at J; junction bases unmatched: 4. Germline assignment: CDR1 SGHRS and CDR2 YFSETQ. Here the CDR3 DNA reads TGCGCCAGCAGCTTGGTTCAGACAGGGGCCTACGAGCAGTACTTC. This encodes CASSLVQTGAYEQYF.

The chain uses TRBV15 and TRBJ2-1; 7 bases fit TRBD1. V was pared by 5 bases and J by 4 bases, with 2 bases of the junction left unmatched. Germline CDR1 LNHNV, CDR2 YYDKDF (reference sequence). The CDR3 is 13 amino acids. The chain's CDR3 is CATSRDRYNEQFF. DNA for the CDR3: TGTGCCACCAGCCGGGACAGATACAATGAGCAGTTCTTC.